What follows describes a single T cell receptor (beta chain). Germline CDR1 SNHLY, CDR2 FYNNEI. The V gene lost 4 bases and the J gene lost 8 bases, with 9 bases spanning the gap. This CDR3 has 13 residues. Profiling relied on immunoSEQ multiplex PCR, and the TCRdb table lists in-frame clones only, not all of them. The data hold 210,000 or so clones, with around 90% observed a single time. This record comes from a study of blood T cell repertoires in COVID-19. Those enrolled, adults aged roughly 18 to 89 years, came from 20 to 25 US areas. This TCR came from a man between 25 and 39 years old who had recovered from COVID-19. The chain combines TRBV2 with TRBJ1-6; TRBD1 is a possible D gene (5 bases). Source material: PBMCs or T cells enriched from blood (not recorded which). The CDR3 coding sequence is TGTGCCAGCAGTGTTCCCAGGGATTCACCCCTCCACTTT. Translating it yields CASSVPRDSPLHF.